This T cell receptor (beta chain) derives from a study of cytomegalovirus exposure and HLA in healthy donors. Germline V gene sequence: CDR1 MNHEY, CDR2 SMNVEV (reference sequence). The CDR3 has 13 residues. V lost 3 bases and J lost 3, with 9 bases in between. PCR amplification relied on 60 Vbeta primers (plus 13 Jbeta primers). The method was immunoSEQ multiplex PCR; TCRdb's version includes in-frame clones alone and lacks a portion of them. There are roughly 100,000 clones in the sample; about 69% occur only once, and around 1.3% lies in the top ten. Sequencing was done on a sample of PBMCs. The chain is built from TRBV27 and TRBJ2-7; unclear D gene. This TCR was sampled from a man aged 35-49 years in good health and CMV-seronegative. The CDR3 here is CASSFRVGYEQYF. In nucleotides, the CDR3 is TGTGCCAGCAGTTTTCGGGTAGGCTACGAGCAGTACTTC.